The 26 T cell receptor beta chains in this list originate from one sample, sequenced in a study of shared clonotypes between healthy human individuals. Data came from immunoSEQ multiplex PCR; TCRdb stores just in-frame clones and leaves some out. The sample holds about 480,000 clones; roughly 78% are singletons and the top ten take 10% to 15%. The sample was PBMCs. The receptors derive from a woman aged 40 to 50 in good health. Some clones in this sample may be carry-over from other donors' samples.

The rearrangement uses TRBV28 and TRBJ2-7; D ambiguous. Germline V gene lookup returns CDR1 MDHEN and CDR2 SYDVKM. This CDR3 region has 11 residues. Between the trimmed V and J ends, which lost 8 bases and 7 bases, there was a span of 12 bases. DNA for the CDR3: TGTGCCAGCCAAACTGGGCGGGAGCAGTACTTC. It is translated as CASQTGREQYF.

This chain connects TRBV27 to TRBJ1-4, with 8 bases lining up with TRBD1. Trimming removed 5 bases from V and 4 bases from J; junction bases left unmatched: 6. CDR1 is MNHEY and CDR2 is SMNVEV in the germline V gene (reference sequence). The CDR3 is 15 amino acids. In nucleotides, the CDR3 is TGTGCCAGCAGTAGGACAGGGCCGGGTAATGAAAAACTGTTTTTT. Protein product: CASSRTGPGNEKLFF.

This clone appeared a single time. The chain recombines TRBV28 with TRBJ2-1; the match to TRBD1 covers 8 bases. The V gene end was trimmed by 6 bases and the J gene end by 2 bases; junction bases not matched to a gene: 3. The CDR3 contains 14 residues. Germline CDR1 is MDHEN and CDR2 is SYDVKM. This CDR3 is CASSQDRAYNEQFF. The CDR3 region has the DNA TGTGCCAGCAGCCAGGACAGGGCCTACAATGAGCAGTTCTTC.

V and J are TRBV18 and TRBJ2-7; TRBD2 aligns across 7 bases. The CDR3 consists of 14 residues. Trimming removed 2 bases from V and 6 bases from J; junction bases left unmatched: 7. Germline lookup yields CDR1 KGHSH and CDR2 LQKENI. For the CDR3, the DNA is TGTGCCAGCTCACCAGAGGGAGGGGATACCGAGCAGTACTTC. Translated: CASSPEGGDTEQYF.

The chain carries TRBV30 and TRBJ1-2; no reliable D call. This CDR3 contains 14 residues. The germline V gene encodes CDR1 GTSNPN and CDR2 SVGIG (reference sequence). The ends were cut back, 2 bases at V and 7 bases at J, with 17 bases in the middle. In DNA form, the CDR3 reads TGTGCCTGGAGTAGGTCAGGCGACCTAGGTGGCTACACCTTC. It specifies CAWSRSGDLGGYTF.

The gene calls are TRBV30 and TRBJ2-3; a weak D match, TRBD2 (6 bases). V lost 0 bases and J lost 7, with 14 bases in between. This CDR3 has 14 residues. CDR1 is GTSNPN and CDR2 is SVGIG in the germline V gene (reference sequence). CDR3 sequence reads: CAWSVLASVHTQYF. The CDR3 DNA reads TGTGCCTGGAGTGTACTGGCTAGCGTGCATACGCAGTATTTT. The complete variable domain, with remaining parts taken from reference TRBV30 and TRBJ2-3, reads SQTIHQWPATLVQPVGSPLSLECTVEGTSNPNLYWYRQAAGRGLQLLFYSVGIGQISSEVPQNLSASRPQDRQFILSSKKLLLSDSGFYLCAWSVLASVHTQYFGPGTRLTVL.

V is TRBV18 and J is TRBJ1-1; D unresolved. Trimming left V 5 bases short and J 3 bases short, with 10 bases between. The germline V gene has CDR1 KGHSH and CDR2 LQKENI. This CDR3 region has 13 residues. CDR3 in amino acids: CASSKGPDTEAFF. Here the CDR3 DNA reads TGTGCCAGCTCAAAAGGTCCGGACACTGAAGCTTTCTTT.

This chain uses TRBV2 with TRBJ2-7, with unresolved D. Germline V gene sequence: CDR1 SNHLY, CDR2 FYNNEI. Trimming shortened V by 1 base and J by 3 bases, and 10 bases separated the two germline ends. The CDR3 spans 14 residues. CDR3 sequence (DNA): TGTGCCAGCAGTGAAGACGGGCTAGACTACGAGCAGTACTTC. As protein: CASSEDGLDYEQYF.

The chain uses TRBV18 and TRBJ2-1, with TRBD1 identical over 7 bases. This CDR3 comprises 13 residues. Germline loops: CDR1 KGHSH, CDR2 LQKENI. J was trimmed by 10 bases and V by 2 bases; bases with no gene match: 5. The CDR3 bases are TGTGCCAGCTCACCAAGTCAGGGGGAGGAGCAGTTCTTC. It encodes CASSPSQGEEQFF.

This clone was seen a single time. V and J are TRBV19 and TRBJ2-2, with 13 bases aligning to TRBD2. CDR1 LNHDA and CDR2 SQIVND come from the germline V gene (reference sequence). The V segment lost 3 bases and the J segment 6 bases; nucleotides outside the gene matches: 4. The CDR3 length is 16 residues. CDR3 coding DNA: TGTGCCAGTAGTATGGCACTAGCGGGAGGGTCCGGGGAGCTGTTTTTT. It codes for CASSMALAGGSGELFF.

The rearrangement uses TRBV11-3 and TRBJ2-7, with TRBD1 identical over 9 bases. The germline CDR1 and CDR2 sequences are SGHNT and YENEEA. V lost 5 bases and J lost 3; bases outside the gene matches: 5. There are 14 residues in the CDR3. The CDR3 spells CASSLGQGLYEQYF. CDR3 nucleotides: TGTGCCAGCAGCCTGGGACAGGGTCTCTACGAGCAGTACTTC. The variable domain in full, completed from reference TRBV11-3 and TRBJ2-7, reads EAGVVQSPRYKIIEKKQPVAFWCNPISGHNTLYWYLQNLGQGPELLIRYENEEAVDDSQLPKDRFSAERLKGVDSTLKIQPAELGDSAVYLCASSLGQGLYEQYFGPGTRLTVT.

The chain recombines TRBV5-4 with TRBJ2-3, with TRBD2 matching over 7 bases. The junction had 13 bases not matched to a gene; V was cut back by 6 bases and J by 3 bases. The germline CDR1 and CDR2 sequences are SGHNT and YYREEE (reference sequence). The CDR3 extends over 16 amino acids. The CDR3 DNA reads as TGTGCCAGCACTTGGGGGAGGGGCCAAGGGACAGATACGCAGTATTTT. Amino acid sequence: CASTWGRGQGTDTQYF.

The rearrangement links TRBV19 to TRBJ1-2; the D gene is possibly TRBD1 (5 bases). Trimming shortened V by 5 bases and J by 3 bases, and 19 bases separated the two germline ends. Germline V gives CDR1 LNHDA, CDR2 SQIVND (reference sequence). The CDR3 is 16 amino acids. The DNA for the CDR3 is TGTGCCAGTAGTTTCCGACAGAATCTTGGTGACTATGGCTACACCTTC. It translates to CASSFRQNLGDYGYTF.

The chain combines TRBV6-6 with TRBJ2-1, with D tentatively TRBD1 or TRBD2 (5 bases each). The CDR3 is 15 amino acids. In germline, CDR1 is MNHNY, CDR2 SVGAGI (reference sequence). The V end was cut by 2 bases, the J end by 7 bases, with 15 bases between. DNA for the CDR3: TGTGCCAGCAGTTACACCGGGACGGTAAGGAATGAGCAGTTCTTC. Translation gives CASSYTGTVRNEQFF.

The gene calls are TRBV7-2 and TRBJ2-7; possibly TRBD2 for D (5 bases). V was cut by 8 bases and J by 2 bases, with 13 bases left in between. CDR1 and CDR2 from the germline V gene are SGHTA and FQGNSA. CDR3 length: 13 amino acids. CDR3 region: CASGVSVPYEQYF. CDR3 coding DNA: TGTGCCAGCGGCGTTAGCGTACCCTACGAGCAGTACTTC. The full variable domain, its missing parts supplied by reference TRBV7-2 and TRBJ2-7, is GAGVSQSPSNKVTEKGKDVELRCDPISGHTALYWYRQSLGQGLEFLIYFQGNSAPDKSGLPSDRFSAERTGGSVSTLTIQRTQQEDSAVYLCASGVSVPYEQYFGPGTRLTVT.

This chain links TRBV5-6 with TRBJ2-1; 11 nucleotides match TRBD2. J gave up 8 bases and V 7 bases, and 5 bases lay outside the gene matches. CDR3 length equals 13 residues. Germline V gives CDR1 SGHDT, CDR2 YYEEEE. The CDR3 is CASETSGIDEQFF. In DNA, the CDR3 is TGTGCCAGCGAGACTAGCGGGATCGATGAGCAGTTCTTC. The entire variable domain, with the rest obtained from reference TRBV5-6 and TRBJ2-1, is as follows: DAGVTQSPTHLIKTRGQQVTLRCSPKSGHDTVSWYQQALGQGPQFIFQYYEEEERQRGNFPDRFSGHQFPNYSSELNVNALLLGDSALYLCASETSGIDEQFFGPGTRLTVL.

V usage is TRBV12-5 and J usage is TRBJ2-2, with D hard to call. The CDR3 totals 13 residues. Trimming cost V 7 bases and J 0 bases, with 6 bases left between them. The germline V gene has CDR1 LGHNT and CDR2 FRNRAP. CDR3 residues: CASANSNTGELFF. The CDR3 coding sequence is TGTGCTAGTGCTAATTCGAACACCGGGGAGCTGTTTTTT. Full variable domain (missing parts from reference TRBV12-5 and TRBJ2-2): DARVTQTPRHKVTEMGQEVTMRCQPILGHNTVFWYRQTMMQGLELLAYFRNRAPLDDSGMPKDRFSAEMPDATLATLKIQPSEPRDSAVYFCASANSNTGELFFGEGSRLTVL.

J is TRBJ1-1 and V is TRBV30; D might be TRBD1 (6 bases). Germline CDR1 reads GTSNPN; CDR2 reads SVGIG (reference sequence). The CDR3 is made up of 15 amino acids. The germline V and J ends were trimmed by 0 bases and 1 base, with 12 bases remaining between them. In DNA, the CDR3 is TGTGCCTGGAGTGTATACGGACAGCAGAACACTGAAGCTTTCTTT. Translation: CAWSVYGQQNTEAFF.

The rearrangement links TRBV2 to TRBJ2-1; D is unclear. Germline V gene sequence: CDR1 SNHLY, CDR2 FYNNEI. This CDR3 comprises 15 residues. Deletions cut 5 bases from V and 2 bases from J, with 13 bases between. CDR3 sequence: CASSSDSGPYNEQFF. The CDR3 bases are TGTGCCAGCAGTTCCGACTCCGGGCCCTACAATGAGCAGTTCTTC.

The J gene is TRBJ1-2, the V gene TRBV6-4, with D perhaps TRBD1 (5 bases). There are 14 residues in the CDR3. Looked up from germline, CDR1 is MRHNA and CDR2 is SNTAGT. V lost 0 bases and J lost 1, with 6 bases in between. The CDR3 reads CASSDSRGNYGYTF. As DNA, the CDR3 is TGTGCCAGCAGTGACTCGAGGGGTAACTATGGCTACACCTTC.

The V call is TRBV9, the J call TRBJ2-3, with TRBD2 matching 8 bases. Trimming cost V 4 bases and J 4 bases; bases outside gene matches: 5. CDR1 is SGDLS, CDR2 YYNGEE, per germline. This CDR3 region has 14 residues. CDR3 amino acids: CASSLSGIPDTQYF. CDR3 nucleotides: TGTGCCAGCAGCCTTAGCGGGATACCAGATACGCAGTATTTT.

The chain uses TRBV6-1 and TRBJ2-3, with D unresolved. The CDR3 contains 14 residues. CDR1 is MNHNS and CDR2 is SASEGT in the germline V gene. V was trimmed by 7 bases and J by 2 bases, leaving 13 bases between them. The CDR3 DNA follows: TGTGCCAGCAAGGTAGACATAACCACAGATACGCAGTATTTT. It encodes CASKVDITTDTQYF.

This clone was observed a handful of times. This chain links TRBV9 with TRBJ1-4; no firm D call. Germline V gene lookup returns CDR1 SGDLS and CDR2 YYNGEE. CDR3 length: 14 amino acids. The V end was cut by 4 bases, the J end by 8 bases, with 15 bases between. Here the CDR3 reads CASSPAPDQEKLFF. The DNA of the CDR3 is TGTGCCAGCAGCCCGGCCCCGGACCAGGAAAAACTGTTTTTT.

This chain joins TRBV29-1 and TRBJ2-3; the D gene is possibly TRBD2 (5 bases). The germline CDR1 and CDR2 sequences are SQVTM and ANQGSEA. The CDR3 length is 16 residues. V was clipped by 0 bases and J by 0 bases, with 13 bases between them. In DNA, the CDR3 is TGCAGCGTTGAAGATTGGACTGGCCCCAGCACAGATACGCAGTATTTT. Translated, it gives CSVEDWTGPSTDTQYF.

The chain links TRBV10-3 to TRBJ1-3, with D possibly TRBD1 on 5 matching bases. V shed 0 bases and J shed 0 bases, with 12 bases lying between them. The CDR3 is 17 residues long. Germline CDR1 is ENHRY and CDR2 is SYGVKD. The CDR3 DNA reads TGTGCCATCAGTGAGTCGTCAGGGTACGGCTCTGGAAACACCATATATTTT. Protein sequence: CAISESSGYGSGNTIYF.

The chain combines TRBV2 with TRBJ1-2; D uncertain. The germline V and J ends were trimmed by 7 bases and 8 bases, with 11 bases remaining between them. Germline loops: CDR1 SNHLY, CDR2 FYNNEI. The length of the CDR3 is 11 residues. This CDR3 is CASTPIEGYTF. CDR3 nucleotides: TGTGCCAGCACACCGATAGAGGGCTACACCTTC.